The sequence of this T cell receptor beta chain was determined in a study of T cell responses to AZD1222 COVID-19 vaccine. Overall study results and limits: Rises in breadth and depth of Spike-specific TCRs came after two AZD1222 doses. Reportedly, nearly half the spike-specific TCRs target unmutated variant regions. Among the donors, most were white British and more were female, and clonal diversity was possibly underestimated. The peak T cell response came first, and repertoires were sampled only after it.

Trimming cost V 1 base and J 6 bases; bases outside gene matches: 6. This CDR3 spans 15 amino acids. Germline CDR1 is SGHVS and CDR2 is FQNEAQ. Libraries were prepared by immunoSEQ multiplex PCR; TCRdb keeps only in-frame clonotypes and omits some of them. Of around 100,000 clones in the sample, over 80% were seen once. Concerning this clone itself: Its cognate antigen is unknown.

The receptor was derived from an adult in good health. Source: peripheral blood, taken on day 0 of AZD1222 vaccination. V usage is TRBV7-8 and J usage is TRBJ1-5; 7 bases are shared with TRBD1. The CDR3 is CASSLEGGVPQPQHF. In nucleotides, the CDR3 is TGTGCCAGCAGCTTAGAAGGGGGCGTCCCTCAGCCCCAGCATTTT.